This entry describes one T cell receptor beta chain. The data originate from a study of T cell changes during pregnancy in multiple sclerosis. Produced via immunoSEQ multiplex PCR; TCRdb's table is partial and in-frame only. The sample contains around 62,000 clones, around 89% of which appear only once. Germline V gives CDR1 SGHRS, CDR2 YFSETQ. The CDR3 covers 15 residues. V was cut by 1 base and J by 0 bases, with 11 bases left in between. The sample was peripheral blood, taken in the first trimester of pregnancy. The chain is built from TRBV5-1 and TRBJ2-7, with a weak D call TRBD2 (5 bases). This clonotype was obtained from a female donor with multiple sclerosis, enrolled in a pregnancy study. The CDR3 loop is CASSLNGGGSYEQYF. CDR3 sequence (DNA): TGCGCCAGCAGCTTGAACGGAGGAGGCTCCTACGAGCAGTACTTC.